This is a list of T cell receptor beta chains from one sample in a study of CD8 T cells in ankylosing spondylitis. TCRdb recomputed calls from the 5' RACE reads with MiXCR, one row per CDR3 protein. The data hold just under 550,000 distinct CDR3 sequences, with approximately 11% observed a single time. The sample comprised blood, either unsorted or a sorted T cell fraction (not recorded which). All receptors come from a male donor with ankylosing spondylitis. Both conserved end residues are part of each CDR3. The D gene is left open where the match is weak. Expanded clones get a size class; other rows say once, few or many, or leave the size out.

j_gene,abundance,v_gene,d_gene,CDR3nt,CDR3aa
TRBJ2-1,few,TRBV7-2,.,TGTGCCAGCAGCCCGGGAATGGGCAGGCAAAATGAGCAGTTCTTC,CASSPGMGRQNEQFF
TRBJ1-5,.,TRBV2,.,TGTGCCAGCAGTGTCCGCCGGCAGCCCCAGCATTTT,CASSVRRQPQHF
TRBJ2-7,few,TRBV4-2,.,TGTGCCAGCAGCCGGGGTAGCGGAGCCCTCTACGAGCAGTACTTC,CASSRGSGALYEQYF
TRBJ1-3,.,TRBV11-1,.,TGTGCCAGCAGCTTAGCTCTGACTGACGCTCCGGATGGAAACACCATATATTTT,CASSLALTDAPDGNTIYF
TRBJ1-5,few,TRBV12-3/TRBV12-4,.,TGTGCCAGCGCTAGGGGTTATAGCAATCAGCCCCAGCATTTT,CASARGYSNQPQHF
TRBJ2-3,many,TRBV12-3/TRBV12-4,.,TGTGCCAGCACCCTTGCGGATACGCAGTATTTT,CASTLADTQYF
TRBJ2-3,.,TRBV9,TRBD2,TGTGCCAGCAGCCCAAGAGGACTAGCGGGGAGAGATACGCAGTATTTT,CASSPRGLAGRDTQYF
TRBJ1-1,few,TRBV20-1,TRBD1,TGCAGTGCTAGAGATGTGACAGGGGGCGGGAACACTGAAGCTTTCTTT,CSARDVTGGGNTEAFF
TRBJ2-1,.,TRBV27,TRBD1,TGTGCCAGCAGTTTGACCCCCGGGACAGGGGGCAACAATGAGCAGTTCTTC,CASSLTPGTGGNNEQFF
TRBJ2-1,.,TRBV3-1,TRBD2,TGTGCCAGCAGCCAAGGACTAGCGAAGTTCTTC,CASSQGLAKFF
TRBJ2-3,.,TRBV7-2,.,TGTGCCAGCAGCCCAGTCACAGAGGATACGCAGTATTTT,CASSPVTEDTQYF
TRBJ2-2,many,TRBV5-1,.,TGCGCCAGCAGCTTGACCCCCGGGACCAACACCGGGGAGCTGTTTTTT,CASSLTPGTNTGELFF
TRBJ2-3,.,TRBV6-1,.,TGTGCCAGCAGTTACGGCTTCACCTCCACAGATACGCGGTATTTT,CASSYGFTSTDTRYF
TRBJ2-7,many,TRBV28,.,TGTGCCAGCAGTTTTAGAGGGGTGGGGTCCTACGAGCAGTACTTC,CASSFRGVGSYEQYF